This note documents a single T cell receptor beta chain sequence. Its antigen remains unidentified. Base qualities are not provided; no much larger clone lies one nucleotide away. Collaborating institutions collected whole blood in K2EDTA tubes following their own protocols. For TCRbeta analysis, collaborator samples were shipped as frozen whole blood, as isolated PBMCs, or as DNA extracted from either sample type. V is cut back by 1 base and J by 6 bases, with 0 bases in the junction unmatched. From cysteine to phenylalanine, the CDR3 is 13 amino acids long. Just CDR3 DNA is preserved here, 39 bases in frame from base 1. CDR1 and CDR2, per the germline V gene, are LGHNA and YSLEER. The data were taken from a study of blood T cell repertoires in COVID-19 (dated by TCRdb to between 2020 and 2021). For the wider study: The collaborator samples originated in the United States, Italy and Spain and spanned the acute and convalescent phases of COVID-19. The repertoires were released in a freely available public database intended as a resource for research on the immune response to SARS-CoV-2. Subjects who had been exposed to COVID-19, were actively infected with it, or had recovered from it provided the deeply sampled blood TCRbeta repertoires that made up the dataset. The sample metadata nearly always contained a de-identified subject ID, COVID-19 status, age in years and sex. Where available, HLA class I and class II types were taken from metadata supplied by the sample provider and were not determined by assay-based typing. Samples were obtained from the ongoing ImmuneRACE study (first 160 participants) and from over 1,000 subjects provided by 6 global collaborators. The prospective study material was composed of cDNA or gDNA derived from T cells, B-cell-depleted T cells, or PBMCs.

TCRbeta CDR3 regions were amplified from genomic DNA using the immunoSEQ Assay, a bias-controlled multiplex PCR. The study's own analysis went as follows. Nucleated cell counts per sample were estimated from amplification of reference gene primers within the assay. Sequence reads were collapsed and filtered to measure the absolute abundance of every unique TCRbeta CDR3 rearrangement. For each sample, productive Simpson clonality was calculated as the square root of Simpson's diversity index over productive rearrangements. TCRdb took over this immuneACCESS table, retaining in-frame rearrangements with V and J assigned. Such tables are incomplete; in checked studies, under half of the missing clones stem from an unresolved V gene, and the remainder is unexplained. V, J and clone size were drawn from that table, and D and trimming were deduced from the DNA. The sample table lists under 200,000 clones, roughly 84% of them with a count of one. The ten largest account for 13% to 15% of the sample.

Overall study outcomes, separate from this receptor: How much clinical and demographic metadata was included differed by source and by participant, and the metadata was provided uncurated.

Recombination linked TRBV4-3 to TRBJ2-7, with 10 bases aligning to TRBD2. The origin of this receptor is a man aged 18 to 30 with active or convalescent COVID-19. The sequenced sample was peripheral blood. The nucleotide sequence is given as TGCGCCAGCAGCCAAGGACTAGCGGGCGAGCAGTACTTC. It is translated as CASSQGLAGEQYF.